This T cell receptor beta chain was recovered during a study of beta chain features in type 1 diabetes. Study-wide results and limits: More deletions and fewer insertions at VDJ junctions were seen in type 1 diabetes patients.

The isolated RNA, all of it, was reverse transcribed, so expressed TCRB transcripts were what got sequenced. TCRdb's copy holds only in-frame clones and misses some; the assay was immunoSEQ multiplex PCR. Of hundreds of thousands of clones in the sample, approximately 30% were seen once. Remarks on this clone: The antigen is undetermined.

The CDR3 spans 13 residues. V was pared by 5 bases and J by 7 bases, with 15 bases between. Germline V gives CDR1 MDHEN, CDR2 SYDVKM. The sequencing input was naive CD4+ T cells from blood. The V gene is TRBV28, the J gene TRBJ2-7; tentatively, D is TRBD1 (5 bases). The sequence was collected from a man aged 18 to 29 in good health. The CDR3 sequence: CASSIWTPREQYF. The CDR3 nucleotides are TGTGCCAGCAGTATCTGGACACCCCGAGAGCAGTACTTC.